This T cell receptor (beta chain) came from a study of CD8+ T cells in alopecia areata. The study, taken as a whole, reports: One nonresponder makes the tie between baseline CD8+ expansion and response uncertain. For lesional scalp, especially alopecia totalis/universalis, clonality was higher than in normal scalp. Besides other cells, scalp samples also yield sequences of resident alphabeta T cells from normal skin.

The treatment was: oral pan-JAK inhibitor, 5-10 mg twice daily. RNA was extracted and reverse transcribed into cDNA as the sequencing template. Here immunoSEQ multiplex PCR was the method, and the copy in TCRdb shows in-frame clones only, minus some. The table records roughly 210,000 clones, over 40% of them present only once. The J segment lost 3 bases and the V segment lost 5 bases, leaving 6 bases of the junction unmatched. Germline loops: CDR1 MGHRA, CDR2 YSYEKL. This CDR3 is 16 amino acids long. This clone has just a few counts. What it recognizes is unknown. This sequence originates from a human donor with alopecia areata. The sample here was CD4+ T cells sorted from blood, taken at approximately week 37, from a patient treated with tofacitinib. The rearrangement uses TRBV4-1 and TRBJ2-1; 11 nucleotides align to TRBD2. CDR3 sequence reads: CASSGRGTSGYNEQFF. In nucleotides, the CDR3 is TGCGCCAGCAGCGGTCGAGGGACTAGCGGCTACAATGAGCAGTTCTTC.